This TCR beta chain was identified in a study of CD8+CD57+ T cells in acquired aplastic anemia. Investigators profiled TCR beta VDJ and CDR3 from genomic DNA template. Using its own MiXCR run on the reads, TCRdb lists one record per CDR3 protein. The profile shows 80,000 or so distinct CDR3 sequences, roughly half of them singletons. Broader study findings: CD8+ Simpson's diversity showed no significant patient-control difference. Some 28 sequences, all CD8+ CDR3, were shared between patients and controls.

V was pared by 6 bases and J by 0 bases, with 14 bases between. From germline, CDR1 is SEHNR and CDR2 FQNEAQ (reference sequence). The CDR3 is 15 residues long. With respect to this clonotype: Its specificity is unknown.

The sequencing sample was made of sorted CD4+, CD8+, or CD8+CD57+ T cells (not recorded which) from PBMCs. The origin of this receptor is a human donor in good health, serving as a control. The gene calls are TRBV7-9 and TRBJ1-1; a possible D gene is TRBD1 (5 bases). CDR3 DNA: TGTGCCAGCAGACCGACAGAGACCATGAACACTGAAGCTTTCTTT. It translates to CASRPTETMNTEAFF.